The 21 T cell receptor beta chains reported below all come from one sample, sequenced in a study of immune heterogeneity within non-small cell lung tumors. Amplifying TCR beta CDR3 involved multiplex PCR carried out with 32 V and 13 J primers. One entry per CDR3 protein results from TCRdb running MiXCR on the multiplex PCR reads. The table shows 20,000 to 25,000 distinct CDR3 sequences, with approximately 26% occurring only once. Bulk tumor genomic DNA constituted the template, at around 600 ng per sample. Several biopsies per primary tumor, spaced far apart, were taken during surgery. Patients had untreated, newly diagnosed non-small cell lung cancer and underwent curative surgery. The sequenced material came from lung tumor tissue. The receptors were sampled from a man in his forties or fifties with non-small cell lung cancer.

The rearrangement links TRBV27 to TRBJ2-2; 12 positions agree with TRBD2. Germline lookup yields CDR1 MNHEY and CDR2 SMNVEV (reference sequence). The CDR3 has 16 amino acids. Trimming cost V 8 bases and J 4 bases; bases outside gene matches: 8. The CDR3 sequence is CASALRLAGVTGELFF. In DNA, the CDR3 is TGTGCCAGCGCTCTCCGACTAGCGGGAGTCACCGGGGAGCTGTTTTTT.

The chain joins TRBV6-2 or TRBV6-3 to TRBJ1-1, with 8 bases identical to TRBD1. V was pared by 5 bases and J by 5 bases, with 4 bases of the junction left unmatched. CDR3 length: 13 residues. Germline V lookup: CDR1 MNHEY, CDR2 SVGEGT. The CDR3 loop reads CASSRDRTTEAFF. The DNA of the CDR3 is TGTGCCAGCAGTCGGGACAGGACAACTGAAGCTTTCTTT.

Notes on this clonotype: Just one base apart from a much larger clone, this may be a read error. The chain combines TRBV7-2 with TRBJ1-5, with no clear D. The V and J ends lost 5 bases and 3 bases respectively, with 11 bases between them. Germline CDR1 SGHTA, CDR2 FQGNSA. This CDR3 is built from 14 residues. The DNA for the CDR3 is TGTGCCAGCAGCGAGAGGTTTGTCAATCAGCCCCAGCATTTT. This codes for CASSERFVNQPQHF.

Here the CDR3 DNA reads TGCGCCAGCAGCCGGGACAGGAGCTACAATGAGCAGTTCTTC. Encoded protein: CASSRDRSYNEQFF. The chain uses TRBV5-1 and TRBJ2-1; 8 bases match TRBD1. This CDR3 comprises 14 residues. V lost 4 bases and J lost 3; bases outside the gene matches: 3. The germline V gene encodes CDR1 SGHRS and CDR2 YFSETQ. The full variable domain, with the rest looked up from reference TRBV5-1 and TRBJ2-1, is KAGVTQTPRYLIKTRGQQVTLSCSPISGHRSVSWYQQTPGQGLQFLFEYFSETQRNKGNFPGRFSGRQFSNSRSEMNVSTLELGDSALYLCASSRDRSYNEQFFGPGTRLTVL.

In its sample, this clonotype was seen a few times. V and J are TRBV20-1 and TRBJ2-4, with D unclear. The V and J ends lost 3 bases and 1 base respectively, with 7 bases between them. CDR1 and CDR2 (germline): DFQATT, SNEGSKA (reference sequence). The CDR3 extends over 13 amino acids. CDR3 in DNA: TGCAGTGCTAGCTGGGGTGCCAAAAACATTCAGTACTTC. Its translation is CSASWGAKNIQYF.

This clonotype has a handful of counts. The chain combines TRBV13 with TRBJ1-1; D gene uncertain. Germline V gene sequence: CDR1 PRHDT, CDR2 FYEKMQ (reference sequence). Trimming stripped 5 bases from V and 1 base from J, with 11 bases between. There are 14 residues in the CDR3. CDR3 sequence reads: CASSPGSSNTEAFF. DNA for the CDR3: TGTGCCAGCAGCCCGGGAAGTTCGAACACTGAAGCTTTCTTT.

On this clonotype: A read error may explain this, as a much larger clone is one base away. This chain joins TRBV7-8 and TRBJ1-5; D is perhaps TRBD1 (6 bases). Germline CDR1 reads SGHVS; CDR2 reads FQNEAQ. The CDR3 has 13 amino acids. Trimming shortened V by 5 bases and J by 5 bases, and 10 bases separated the two germline ends. The CDR3 region has the DNA TGTGCCAGCAGCCGGACAGTGGATCAGCCCCAGCATTTT. Protein product: CASSRTVDQPQHF. Full variable domain (outside the CDR3, taken from reference TRBV7-8 and TRBJ1-5): GAGVSQSPRYKVAKRGQDVALRCDPISGHVSLFWYQQALGQGPEFLTYFQNEAQLDKSGLPSDRFFAERPEGSVSTLKIQRTQQEDSAVYLCASSRTVDQPQHFGDGTRLSIL.

The chain is built from TRBV28 and TRBJ1-1; 9 nucleotides align to TRBD1. The V gene's germline CDR1 is MDHEN and CDR2 SYDVKM. J was trimmed by 12 bases and V by 4 bases; bases with no gene match: 15. The CDR3 runs to 15 residues. CDR3 amino acids: CASSSGTGRLYTSFF. CDR3 nucleotide sequence: TGTGCCAGCAGTTCCGGGACAGGGCGGCTGTATACGTCTTTCTTT.

About this clonotype itself: Given a much more abundant clone one base away, this may be a read error. V gene TRBV6-1 combines with J gene TRBJ1-6; TRBD1 agrees at 8 bases. The CDR3 loop spans 16 amino acids. From germline, CDR1 is MNHNS and CDR2 SASEGT. The CDR3 DNA is TGTACCAGCACCCTGGGACAGGCGGGGTCGGGTTCACCCCTCCACTTT. Protein product: CTSTLGQAGSGSPLHF.

This clonotype was picked up a small number of times. This rearrangement joins TRBV6-1 to TRBJ2-1; 10 bases fit TRBD2. CDR3 length: 14 residues. CDR1 and CDR2 (germline): MNHNS, SASEGT. Trimming took 8 bases from V and 4 from J; bases not matched to a gene: 5. The CDR3 region has the DNA TGTGCCAGCTACCGAGCGGGAGGGTACAATGAGCAGTTCTTC. This translates into CASYRAGGYNEQFF.

This clonotype occurred many times. The chain links TRBV28 to TRBJ1-5; the D gene is possibly TRBD1 (5 bases). Deletions cut 6 bases from V and 5 bases from J, with 14 bases between. This CDR3 comprises 14 residues. CDR1 and CDR2 from the germline V gene are MDHEN and SYDVKM. The CDR3 loop reads CASSSDRRYQPQHF. CDR3 nucleotides: TGTGCCAGCAGCTCCGACAGAAGGTATCAGCCCCAGCATTTT.

This chain links TRBV6-1 with TRBJ2-3, with D unclear. Germline CDR1 reads MNHNS; CDR2 reads SASEGT. The CDR3 runs to 16 residues. V dropped 3 bases and J dropped 1 base, with 14 bases sitting between them. The CDR3 region is CASSEAAFTCTDTQYF. CDR3 sequence (DNA): TGTGCCAGCAGTGAGGCCGCCTTCACCTGCACAGATACGCAGTATTTT.

This clonotype is a singleton in its sample. A read error may explain this, as a much larger clone is one base away. The chain recombines TRBV19 with TRBJ2-7, with 10 nucleotides matching TRBD2. V dropped 1 base and J dropped 6; count of bases not matched to a gene: 12. The CDR3 length is 17 residues. Looked up from germline, CDR1 is LNHDA and CDR2 is SQIVND (reference sequence). The CDR3 nucleotides are TGTGCCAGTAGTATAGGTAGCGGGAGGACCCAGGCCGGCGAGCAGTACTTC. Its translation: CASSIGSGRTQAGEQYF.

This clonotype was counted at least ten times. V gene TRBV27 combines with J gene TRBJ2-1; D remains ambiguous. CDR1 MNHEY and CDR2 SMNVEV come from the germline V gene (reference sequence). V shed 6 bases and J shed 4 bases, with 13 bases lying between them. CDR3 length equals 14 residues. CDR3 nucleotide sequence: TGTGCCAGCAGCCCTCAGACACCTTACAATGAGCAGTTCTTC. It encodes CASSPQTPYNEQFF.

This clonotype was counted between two and nine times. The chain uses TRBV20-1 and TRBJ2-5; possibly TRBD2 for D (6 bases). The CDR3 totals 13 residues. Per the germline V gene, CDR1 is DFQATT and CDR2 is SNEGSKA (reference sequence). V was pared by 3 bases and J by 1 base, with 9 bases between. The CDR3 coding sequence is TGCAGTGCTAGCGCGGGGACCCAAGAGACCCAGTACTTC. It specifies CSASAGTQETQYF.

Turning to this clonotype: Possible read error: a much larger clone is one base away. V usage is TRBV19 and J usage is TRBJ2-2, with 11 bases aligning to TRBD2. Germline V gene sequence: CDR1 LNHDA, CDR2 SQIVND (reference sequence). The CDR3 loop spans 14 amino acids. CDR3 amino acids: CATRLAGMVGKLFF. CDR3 DNA sequence: TGTGCCACCCGACTAGCGGGAATGGTCGGGAAGCTGTTTTTT.

Of note for this clonotype: A much larger clone sits a single nucleotide away, making a read error possible. The rearrangement joins TRBV5-1 to TRBJ2-7, with a tentative D call TRBD2 (6 bases). The CDR3 consists of 15 residues. Germline CDR1 reads SGHRS; CDR2 reads YFSETQ. The DNA for the CDR3 is TGCGCCAGCAGCTTGTTGGGACTCACCTCCTACGAGCAGCACTTC. It translates to CASSLLGLTSYEQHF. Combining the CDR3 with reference TRBV5-1 and TRBJ2-7 gives the whole variable domain KAGVTQTPRYLIKTRGQQVTLSCSPISGHRSVSWYQQTPGQGLQFLFEYFSETQRNKGNFPGRFSGRQFSNSRSEMNVSTLELGDSALYLCASSLLGLTSYEQHFGPGTRLTVT.

The rearrangement uses TRBV12-3 or TRBV12-4 and TRBJ1-1, with a tentative D call TRBD1 (5 bases). V was clipped by 6 bases and J by 9 bases, with 17 bases between them. The CDR3 length is 13 residues. DNA for the CDR3: TGTGCCAGCAGAGGCCGGTCGGGGCCGAAAGCTTTCTTT. Translation gives CASRGRSGPKAFF.

This clonotype was detected only a few times. The chain has TRBV28 and TRBJ1-5, with a tentative D call TRBD1 (5 bases). CDR1 is MDHEN, CDR2 SYDVKM, per germline. V shed 8 bases and J shed 0 bases, with 14 bases lying between them. The CDR3 is 15 residues long. The CDR3, as DNA: TGTGCCAGCTCCTCCGCAGGGTATAGCAATCAGCCCCAGCATTTT. Residues: CASSSAGYSNQPQHF.

Only a few counts were recorded for this clonotype. The chain links TRBV11-3 to TRBJ2-2; the match to TRBD1 covers 8 bases. J was trimmed by 2 bases and V by 1 base; bases with no gene match: 3. Looked up from germline, CDR1 is SGHNT and CDR2 is YENEEA. The CDR3 has 16 amino acids. The CDR3: CASSLGGTGNTGELFF. The CDR3 nucleotides are TGTGCCAGCAGCTTAGGCGGGACAGGAAACACCGGGGAGCTGTTTTTT.

As concerns this clonotype: This may stem from a read error, because a much larger clone lies one nucleotide away. The rearrangement links TRBV7-7 to TRBJ2-7; D might be TRBD1 (6 bases). The CDR3 loop spans 14 amino acids. The germline V and J ends were trimmed by 6 bases and 4 bases, with 16 bases remaining between them. Germline CDR1 reads SSHAT; CDR2 reads FNYEAQ (reference sequence). In nucleotides, the CDR3 is TGTGCCAGCAGTACACGGGACATGGCGTACGAGCAGTACTTC. Protein: CASSTRDMAYEQYF.